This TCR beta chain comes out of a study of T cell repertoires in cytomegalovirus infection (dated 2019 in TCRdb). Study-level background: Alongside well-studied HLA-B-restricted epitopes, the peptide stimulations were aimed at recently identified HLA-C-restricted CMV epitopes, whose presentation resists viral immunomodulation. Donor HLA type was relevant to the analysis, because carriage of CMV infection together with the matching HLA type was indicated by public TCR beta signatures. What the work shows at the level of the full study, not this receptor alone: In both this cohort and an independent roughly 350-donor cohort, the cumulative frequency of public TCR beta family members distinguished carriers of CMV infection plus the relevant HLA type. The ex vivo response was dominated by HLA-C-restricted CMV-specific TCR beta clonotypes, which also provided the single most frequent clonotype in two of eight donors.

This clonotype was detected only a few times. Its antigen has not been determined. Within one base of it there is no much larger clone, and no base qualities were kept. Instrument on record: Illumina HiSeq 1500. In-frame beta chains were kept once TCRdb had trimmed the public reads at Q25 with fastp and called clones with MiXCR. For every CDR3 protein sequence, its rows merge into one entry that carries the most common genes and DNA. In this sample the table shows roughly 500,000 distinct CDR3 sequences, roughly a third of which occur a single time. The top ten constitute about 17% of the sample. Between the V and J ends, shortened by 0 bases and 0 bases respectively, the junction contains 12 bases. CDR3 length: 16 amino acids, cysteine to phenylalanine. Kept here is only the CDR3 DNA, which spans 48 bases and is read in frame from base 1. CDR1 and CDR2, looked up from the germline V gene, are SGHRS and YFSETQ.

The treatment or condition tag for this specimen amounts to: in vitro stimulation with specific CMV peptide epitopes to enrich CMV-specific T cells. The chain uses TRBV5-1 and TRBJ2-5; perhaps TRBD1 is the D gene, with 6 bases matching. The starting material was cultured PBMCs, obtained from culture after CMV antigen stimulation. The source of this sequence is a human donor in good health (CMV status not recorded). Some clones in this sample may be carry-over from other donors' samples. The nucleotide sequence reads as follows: TGCGCCAGCAGCTTGGGATCCAGGGGTAACCAAGAGACCCAGTACTTC. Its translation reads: CASSLGSRGNQETQYF.